This note documents a single T cell receptor beta chain sequence. Its antigen is not known. Germline V gene data show CDR1 as LGHNT and CDR2 as FRNRAP. V dropped 7 bases and J dropped 1; count of bases not matched to a gene: 5. CDR3 length: 15 residues. Sequenced by immunoSEQ multiplex PCR; TCRdb stores in-frame clones only, minus some. The sample includes about 65,000 clones, about 90% of them seen just once. The sample is drawn from a study of cytomegalovirus exposure and HLA in healthy donors. Findings of the study overall: It was found in a later analysis that first-cohort TCR clusters tended to co-occur in the 130 or so validation repertoires. Associated with cytomegalovirus, according to the listing, were 170 or so TCR beta chains. Confirmation in vitro established that a few CMV-associated chains were specific for CMV antigens.

This receptor was identified in a woman aged 18-30 years in good health and CMV-seronegative. This chain links TRBV12-5 with TRBJ2-5, with 11 bases matching TRBD2. The sequenced sample was PBMCs. Written as DNA, the CDR3 is TGTGCTAGTGCCCTCGGGACTAGCGGCCAAGAGACCCAGTACTTC. It specifies CASALGTSGQETQYF.